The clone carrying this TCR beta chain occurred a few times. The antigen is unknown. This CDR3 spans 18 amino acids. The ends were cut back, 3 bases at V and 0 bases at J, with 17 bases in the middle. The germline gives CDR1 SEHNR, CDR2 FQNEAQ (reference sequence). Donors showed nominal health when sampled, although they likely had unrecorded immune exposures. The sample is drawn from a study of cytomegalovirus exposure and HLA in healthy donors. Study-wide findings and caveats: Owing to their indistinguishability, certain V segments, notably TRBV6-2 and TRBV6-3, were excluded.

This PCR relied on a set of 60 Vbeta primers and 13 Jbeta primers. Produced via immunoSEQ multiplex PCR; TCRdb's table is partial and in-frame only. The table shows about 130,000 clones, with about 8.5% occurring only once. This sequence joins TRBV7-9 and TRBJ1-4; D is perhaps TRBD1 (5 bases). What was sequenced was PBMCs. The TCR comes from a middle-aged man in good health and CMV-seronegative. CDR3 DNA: TGTGCCAGCAGCTTTAAAGGGGAACCGGCTACAACTAATGAAAAACTGTTTTTT. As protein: CASSFKGEPATTNEKLFF.